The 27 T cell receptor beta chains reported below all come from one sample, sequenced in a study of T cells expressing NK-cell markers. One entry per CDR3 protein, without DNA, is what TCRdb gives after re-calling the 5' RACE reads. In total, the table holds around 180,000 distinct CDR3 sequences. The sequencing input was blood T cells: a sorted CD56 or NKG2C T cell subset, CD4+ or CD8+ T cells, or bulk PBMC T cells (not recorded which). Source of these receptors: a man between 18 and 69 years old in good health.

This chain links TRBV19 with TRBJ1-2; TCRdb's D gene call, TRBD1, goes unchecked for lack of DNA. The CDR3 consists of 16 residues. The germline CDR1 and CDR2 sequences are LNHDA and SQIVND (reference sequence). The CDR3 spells CASSLRTRAGIYGYTF.

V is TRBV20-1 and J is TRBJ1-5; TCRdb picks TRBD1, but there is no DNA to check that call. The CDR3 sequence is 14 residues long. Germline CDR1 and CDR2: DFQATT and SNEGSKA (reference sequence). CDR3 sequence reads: CSASRGQEYQPQHF.

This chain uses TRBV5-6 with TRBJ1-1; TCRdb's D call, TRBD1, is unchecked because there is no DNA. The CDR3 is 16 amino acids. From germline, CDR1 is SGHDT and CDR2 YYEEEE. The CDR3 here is CASRSGLQVFPTEAFF.

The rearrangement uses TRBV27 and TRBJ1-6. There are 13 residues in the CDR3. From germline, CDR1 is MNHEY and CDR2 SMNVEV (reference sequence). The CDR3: CASSIGRNSPLHF.

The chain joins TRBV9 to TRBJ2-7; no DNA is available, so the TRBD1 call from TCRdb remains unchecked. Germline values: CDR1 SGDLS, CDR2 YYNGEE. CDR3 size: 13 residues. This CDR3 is CASPLQGAYEQYF.

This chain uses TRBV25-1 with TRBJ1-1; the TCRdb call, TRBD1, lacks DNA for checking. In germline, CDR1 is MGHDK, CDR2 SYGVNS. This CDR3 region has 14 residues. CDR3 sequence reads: CASSEWGQNTEAFF. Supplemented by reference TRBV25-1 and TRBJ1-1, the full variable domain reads EADIYQTPRYLVIGTGKKITLECSQTMGHDKMYWYQQDPGMELHLIHYSYGVNSTEKGDLSSESTVSRIRTEHFPLTLESARPSHTSQYLCASSEWGQNTEAFFGQGTRLTVV.

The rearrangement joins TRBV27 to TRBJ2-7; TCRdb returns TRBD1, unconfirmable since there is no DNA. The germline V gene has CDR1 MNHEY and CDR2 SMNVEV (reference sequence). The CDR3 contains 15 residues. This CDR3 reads CASSFLRDATYEQYF.

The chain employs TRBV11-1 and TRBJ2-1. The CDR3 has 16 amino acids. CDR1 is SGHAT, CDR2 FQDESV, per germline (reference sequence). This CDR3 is CASSLYAGDSYNEQFF. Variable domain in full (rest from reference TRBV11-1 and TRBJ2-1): EAEVAQSPRYKITEKSQAVAFWCDPISGHATLYWYRQILGQGPELLVQFQDESVVDDSQLPKDRFSAERLKGVDSTLKIQPAELGDSAMYLCASSLYAGDSYNEQFFGPGTRLTVL.

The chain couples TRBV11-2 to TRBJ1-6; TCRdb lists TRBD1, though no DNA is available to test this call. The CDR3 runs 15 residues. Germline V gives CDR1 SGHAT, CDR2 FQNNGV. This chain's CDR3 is CASSLVGGSGSPLHF.

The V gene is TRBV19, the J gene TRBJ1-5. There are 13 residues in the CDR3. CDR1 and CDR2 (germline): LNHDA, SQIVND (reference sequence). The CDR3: CASNTDSNQPQHF.

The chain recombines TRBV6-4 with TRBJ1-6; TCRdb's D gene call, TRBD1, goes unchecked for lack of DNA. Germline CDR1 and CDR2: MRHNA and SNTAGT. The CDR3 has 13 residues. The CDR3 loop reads CASSDRDDSPLHF.

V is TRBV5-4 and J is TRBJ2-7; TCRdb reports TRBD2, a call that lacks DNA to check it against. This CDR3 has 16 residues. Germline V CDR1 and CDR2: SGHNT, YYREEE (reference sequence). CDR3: CASSSFTGTSVYEQYF.

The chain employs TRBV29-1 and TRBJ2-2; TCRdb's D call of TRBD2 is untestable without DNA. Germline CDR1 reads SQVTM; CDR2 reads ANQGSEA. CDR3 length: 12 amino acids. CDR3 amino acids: CSVDGRTGELFF.

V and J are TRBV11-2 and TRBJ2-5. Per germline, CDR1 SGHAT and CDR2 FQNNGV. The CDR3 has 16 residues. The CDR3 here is CASSPRLAGDRETQYF.

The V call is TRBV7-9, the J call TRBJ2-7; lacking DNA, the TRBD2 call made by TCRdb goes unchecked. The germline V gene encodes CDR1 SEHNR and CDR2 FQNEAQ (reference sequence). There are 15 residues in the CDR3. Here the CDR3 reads CASSLEPGLGHEQYF. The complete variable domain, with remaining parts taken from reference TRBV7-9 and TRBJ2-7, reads DTGVSQNPRHKITKRGQNVTFRCDPISEHNRLYWYRQTLGQGPEFLTYFQNEAQLEKSRLLSDRFSAERPKGSFSTLEIQRTEQGDSAMYLCASSLEPGLGHEQYFGPGTRLTVT.

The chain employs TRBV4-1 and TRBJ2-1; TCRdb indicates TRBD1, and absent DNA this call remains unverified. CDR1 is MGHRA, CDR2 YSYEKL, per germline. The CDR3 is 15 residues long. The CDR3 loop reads CASSLYETSRNELFF.

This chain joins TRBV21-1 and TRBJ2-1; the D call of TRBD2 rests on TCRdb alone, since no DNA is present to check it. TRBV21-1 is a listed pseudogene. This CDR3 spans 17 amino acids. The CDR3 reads CASSKARSSGAGNEQFF.

CDR3 region: CSARDRAGVPSYEQYF. The V and J genes are TRBV20-1 and TRBJ2-7; the TRBD1 assignment by TCRdb is unverifiable without DNA. CDR3 length: 16 residues. Germline V lookup: CDR1 DFQATT, CDR2 SNEGSKA (reference sequence).

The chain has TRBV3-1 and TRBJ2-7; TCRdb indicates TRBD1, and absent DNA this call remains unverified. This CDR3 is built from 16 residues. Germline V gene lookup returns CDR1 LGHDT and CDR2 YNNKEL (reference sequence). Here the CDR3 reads CASSQDRSLWYYEQYF.

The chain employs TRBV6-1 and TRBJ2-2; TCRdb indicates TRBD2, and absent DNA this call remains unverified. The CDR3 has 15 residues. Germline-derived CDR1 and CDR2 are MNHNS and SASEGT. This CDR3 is CASSAPGITGGELFF.

The CDR3 spells CASSVGGNNEQFF. The V gene is TRBV9, the J gene TRBJ2-1. Germline V lookup: CDR1 SGDLS, CDR2 YYNGEE. The CDR3 runs to 13 residues.

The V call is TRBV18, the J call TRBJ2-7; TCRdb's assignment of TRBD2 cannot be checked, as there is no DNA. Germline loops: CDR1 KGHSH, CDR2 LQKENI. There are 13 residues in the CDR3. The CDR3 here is CASSLTPEYEQYF.

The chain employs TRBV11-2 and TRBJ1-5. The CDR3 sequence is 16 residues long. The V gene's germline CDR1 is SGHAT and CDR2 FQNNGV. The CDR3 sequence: CASSLRGGQRNQPQHF.

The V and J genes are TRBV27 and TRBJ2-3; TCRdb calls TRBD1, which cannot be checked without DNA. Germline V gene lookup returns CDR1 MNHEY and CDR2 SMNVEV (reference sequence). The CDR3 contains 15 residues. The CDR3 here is CASSLYGRARDTQYF.

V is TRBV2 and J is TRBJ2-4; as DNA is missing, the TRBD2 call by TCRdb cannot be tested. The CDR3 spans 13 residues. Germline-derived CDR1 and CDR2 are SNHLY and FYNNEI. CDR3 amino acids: CASNQAGKNIQYF.

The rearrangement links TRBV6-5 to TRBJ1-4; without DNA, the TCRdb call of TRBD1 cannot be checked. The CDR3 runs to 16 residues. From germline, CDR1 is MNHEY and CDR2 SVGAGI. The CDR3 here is CASSYGQAFGYEKLFF.

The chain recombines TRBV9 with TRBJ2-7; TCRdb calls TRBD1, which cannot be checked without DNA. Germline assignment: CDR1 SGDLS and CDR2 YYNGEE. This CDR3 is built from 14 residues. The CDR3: CASSVADRATEQYF.